The sequence of this T cell receptor (beta chain) was determined in a study of chemoradiotherapy in HPV16-positive cancers. Study information: A couple of HPV16-positive patients' cells yielded candidate HPV-specific clones and common motifs. Broader study findings: During treatment, candidate HPV-specific clones and E7-related motifs expanded in tumor. Functional assays defining HPV-specific T cells used only a couple of HPV16-positive patients. HPV-responsive T-cell expansion during chemoradiotherapy was linked to improved recurrence-free survival in HPV16-positive patients.

Method: immunoSEQ multiplex PCR; TCRdb's copy keeps in-frame clones and lacks some. The repertoire holds about 6,500 clones, with around 90% as singletons. Trimming took off 1 base at V and 5 bases at J, with 12 bases between the two ends. This CDR3 comprises 14 residues. Germline lookup yields CDR1 SGDLS and CDR2 YYNGEE. The count of this clone is one. Its specificity is unknown. The sequences come from blood, collected from a patient who underwent chemoradiotherapy. The sequence came from a human donor with HPV-associated anogenital cancer. The V call is TRBV9, the J call TRBJ2-5; D ambiguous. For the CDR3, the DNA is TGTGCCAGCAGCGTATCCGGGCCCGGGGAGACCCAGTACTTC. Translated: CASSVSGPGETQYF.